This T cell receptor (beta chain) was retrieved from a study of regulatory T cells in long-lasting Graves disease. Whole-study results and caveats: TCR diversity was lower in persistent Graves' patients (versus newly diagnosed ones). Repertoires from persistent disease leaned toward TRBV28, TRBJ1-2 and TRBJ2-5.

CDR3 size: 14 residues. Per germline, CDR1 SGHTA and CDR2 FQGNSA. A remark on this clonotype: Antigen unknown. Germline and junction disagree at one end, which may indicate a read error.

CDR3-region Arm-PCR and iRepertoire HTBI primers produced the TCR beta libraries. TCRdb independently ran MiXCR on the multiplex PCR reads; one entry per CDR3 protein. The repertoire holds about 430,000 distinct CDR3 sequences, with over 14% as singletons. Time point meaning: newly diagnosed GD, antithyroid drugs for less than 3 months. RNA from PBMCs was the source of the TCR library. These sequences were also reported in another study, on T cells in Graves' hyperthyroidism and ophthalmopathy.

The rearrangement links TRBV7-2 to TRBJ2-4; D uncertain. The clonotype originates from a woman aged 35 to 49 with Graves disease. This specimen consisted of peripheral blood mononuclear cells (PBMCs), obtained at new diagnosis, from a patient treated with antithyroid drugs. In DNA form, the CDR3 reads TGTGCCAGCTTCCGAGTAGGATCCAAAAACATTCAGCACTTC. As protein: CASFRVGSKNIQHF.